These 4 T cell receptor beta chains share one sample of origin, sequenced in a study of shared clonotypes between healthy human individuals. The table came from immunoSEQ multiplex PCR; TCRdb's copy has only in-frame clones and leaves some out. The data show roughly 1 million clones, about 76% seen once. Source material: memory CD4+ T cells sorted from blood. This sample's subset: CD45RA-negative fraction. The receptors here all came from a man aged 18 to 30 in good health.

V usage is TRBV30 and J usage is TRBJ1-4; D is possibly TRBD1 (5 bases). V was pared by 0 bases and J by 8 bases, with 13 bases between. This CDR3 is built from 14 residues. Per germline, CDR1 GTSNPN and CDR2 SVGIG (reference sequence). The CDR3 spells CAWSVGGGDEKLFF. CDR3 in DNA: TGTGCCTGGAGTGTAGGAGGAGGGGACGAAAAACTGTTTTTT.

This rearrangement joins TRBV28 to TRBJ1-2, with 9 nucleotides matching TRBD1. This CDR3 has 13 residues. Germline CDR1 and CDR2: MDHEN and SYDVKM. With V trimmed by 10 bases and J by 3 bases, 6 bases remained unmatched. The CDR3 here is CATLQGAHYGYTF. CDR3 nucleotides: TGTGCCACCCTACAGGGGGCTCACTATGGCTACACCTTC.

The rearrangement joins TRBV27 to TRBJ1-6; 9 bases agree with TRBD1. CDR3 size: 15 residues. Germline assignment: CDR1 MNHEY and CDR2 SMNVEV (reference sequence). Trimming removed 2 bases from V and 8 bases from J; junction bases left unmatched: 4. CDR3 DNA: TGTGCCAGCAGTTTAGGTACAGGGGGCTATTCACCCCTCCACTTT. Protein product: CASSLGTGGYSPLHF.

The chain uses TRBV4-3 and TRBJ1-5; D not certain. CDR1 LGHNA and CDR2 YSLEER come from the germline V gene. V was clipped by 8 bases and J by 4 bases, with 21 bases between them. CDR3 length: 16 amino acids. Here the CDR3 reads CASGSQGKGGNQPQHF. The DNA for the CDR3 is TGCGCCAGCGGAAGCCAAGGGAAGGGTGGGAATCAGCCCCAGCATTTT.